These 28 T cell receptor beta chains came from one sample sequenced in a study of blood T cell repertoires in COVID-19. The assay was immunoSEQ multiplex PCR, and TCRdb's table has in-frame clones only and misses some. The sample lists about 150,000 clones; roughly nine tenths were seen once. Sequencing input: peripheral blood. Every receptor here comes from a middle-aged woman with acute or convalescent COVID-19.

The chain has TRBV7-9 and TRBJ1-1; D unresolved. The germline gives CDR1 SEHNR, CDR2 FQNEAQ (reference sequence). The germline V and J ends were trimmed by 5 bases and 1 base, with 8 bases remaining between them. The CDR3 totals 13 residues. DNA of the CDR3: TGTGCCAGCAGCGCGAGGGAGAACACTGAAGCTTTCTTT. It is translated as CASSARENTEAFF.

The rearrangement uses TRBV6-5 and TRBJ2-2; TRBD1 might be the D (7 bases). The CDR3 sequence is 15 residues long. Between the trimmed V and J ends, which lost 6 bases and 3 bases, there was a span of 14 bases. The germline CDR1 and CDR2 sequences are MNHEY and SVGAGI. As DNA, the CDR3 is TGTGCCAGCAGGGAGGGGGCTTGGGACACCGGGGAGCTGTTTTTT. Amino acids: CASREGAWDTGELFF.

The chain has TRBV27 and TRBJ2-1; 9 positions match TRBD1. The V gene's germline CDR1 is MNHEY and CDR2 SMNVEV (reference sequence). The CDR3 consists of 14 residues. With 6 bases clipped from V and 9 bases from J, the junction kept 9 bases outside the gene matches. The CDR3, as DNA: TGTGCCAGCAGGAGGACAGGGGCGCGTAGTGAGCAGTTCTTC. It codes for CASRRTGARSEQFF.

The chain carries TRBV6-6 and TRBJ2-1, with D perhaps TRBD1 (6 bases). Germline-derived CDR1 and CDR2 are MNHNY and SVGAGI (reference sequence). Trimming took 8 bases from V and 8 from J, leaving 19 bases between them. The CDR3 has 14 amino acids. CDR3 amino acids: CASLEAGAQDEQFF. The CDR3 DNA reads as TGTGCCAGCTTAGAGGCAGGGGCGCAGGATGAGCAGTTCTTC.

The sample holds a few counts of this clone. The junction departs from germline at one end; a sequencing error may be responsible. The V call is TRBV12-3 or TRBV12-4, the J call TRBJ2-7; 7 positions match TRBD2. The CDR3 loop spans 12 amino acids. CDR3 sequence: CASSGRGRASQF. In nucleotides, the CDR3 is TGTGCCAGCAGTGGGAGGGGCAGGGCTTCGCAATTC.

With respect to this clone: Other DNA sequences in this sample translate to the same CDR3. The CDR3 DNA follows: TGCGCCAGCAGCCCGGACAGGGTGACAGATACGCAGTATTTT. Residues: CASSPDRVTDTQYF. The chain has TRBV5-1 and TRBJ2-3, with TRBD1 matching over 8 bases. CDR3 length: 14 residues. From germline, CDR1 is SGHRS and CDR2 YFSETQ. With 4 bases clipped from V and 3 bases from J, the junction kept 4 bases outside the gene matches. The full variable domain, completed using reference TRBV5-1 and TRBJ2-3, is KAGVTQTPRYLIKTRGQQVTLSCSPISGHRSVSWYQQTPGQGLQFLFEYFSETQRNKGNFPGRFSGRQFSNSRSEMNVSTLELGDSALYLCASSPDRVTDTQYFGPGTRLTVL.

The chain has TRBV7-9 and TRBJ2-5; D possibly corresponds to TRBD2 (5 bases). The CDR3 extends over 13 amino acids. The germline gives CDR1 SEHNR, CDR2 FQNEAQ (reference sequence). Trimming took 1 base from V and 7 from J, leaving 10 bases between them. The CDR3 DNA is TGTGCCAGCAGCTTAGGAAGCGGAGCGACCCAGTACTTC. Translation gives CASSLGSGATQYF. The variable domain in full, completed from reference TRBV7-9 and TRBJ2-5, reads DTGVSQNPRHKITKRGQNVTFRCDPISEHNRLYWYRQTLGQGPEFLTYFQNEAQLEKSRLLSDRFSAERPKGSFSTLEIQRTEQGDSAMYLCASSLGSGATQYFGPGTRLLVL.

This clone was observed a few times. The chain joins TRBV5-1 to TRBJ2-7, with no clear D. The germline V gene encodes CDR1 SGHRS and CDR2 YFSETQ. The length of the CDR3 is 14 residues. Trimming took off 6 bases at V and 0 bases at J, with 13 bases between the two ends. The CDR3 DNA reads TGCGCCAGCAAAGCAGGCCTAAGCTCCTACGAGCAGTACTTC. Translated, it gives CASKAGLSSYEQYF.

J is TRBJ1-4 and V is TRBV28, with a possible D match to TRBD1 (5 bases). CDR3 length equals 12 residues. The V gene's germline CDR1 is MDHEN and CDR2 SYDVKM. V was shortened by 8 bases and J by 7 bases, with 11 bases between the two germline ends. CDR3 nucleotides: TGTGCCAGCGGAAGGGGTAGTGAAAAACTGTTTTTT. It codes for CASGRGSEKLFF.

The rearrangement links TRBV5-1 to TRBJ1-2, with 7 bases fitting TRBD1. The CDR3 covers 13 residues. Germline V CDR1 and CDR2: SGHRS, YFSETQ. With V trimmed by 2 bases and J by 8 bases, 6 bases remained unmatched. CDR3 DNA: TGCGCCAGCAGCTTAGGGGCAGGGGGAGGCTACACCTTC. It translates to CASSLGAGGGYTF.

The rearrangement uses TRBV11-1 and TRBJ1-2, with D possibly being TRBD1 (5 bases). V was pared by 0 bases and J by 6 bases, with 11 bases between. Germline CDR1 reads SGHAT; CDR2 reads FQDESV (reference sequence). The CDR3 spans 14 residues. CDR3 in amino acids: CASSLAQGANGYTF. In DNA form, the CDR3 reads TGTGCCAGCAGCTTAGCTCAAGGGGCGAATGGCTACACCTTC.

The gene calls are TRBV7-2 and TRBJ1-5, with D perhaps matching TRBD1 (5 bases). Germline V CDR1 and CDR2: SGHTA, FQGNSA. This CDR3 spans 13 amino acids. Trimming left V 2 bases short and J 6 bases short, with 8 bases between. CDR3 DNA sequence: TGTGCCAGCAGCTTATCTCAGGGTCAGCCCCAGCATTTT. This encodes CASSLSQGQPQHF.

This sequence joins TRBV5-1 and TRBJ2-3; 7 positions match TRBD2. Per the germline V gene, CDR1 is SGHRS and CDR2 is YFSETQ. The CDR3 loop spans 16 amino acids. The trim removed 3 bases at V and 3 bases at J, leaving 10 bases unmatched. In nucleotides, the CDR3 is TGCGCCAGCAGCTCCCGGGGGGAAGGGGTGACAGATACGCAGTATTTT. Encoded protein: CASSSRGEGVTDTQYF.

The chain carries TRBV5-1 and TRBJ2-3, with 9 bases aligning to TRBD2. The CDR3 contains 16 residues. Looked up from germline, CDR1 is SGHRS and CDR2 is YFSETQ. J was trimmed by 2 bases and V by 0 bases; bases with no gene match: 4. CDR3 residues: CASSLALAGYTDTQYF. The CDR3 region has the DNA TGCGCCAGCAGCTTGGCCCTAGCGGGATACACAGATACGCAGTATTTT.

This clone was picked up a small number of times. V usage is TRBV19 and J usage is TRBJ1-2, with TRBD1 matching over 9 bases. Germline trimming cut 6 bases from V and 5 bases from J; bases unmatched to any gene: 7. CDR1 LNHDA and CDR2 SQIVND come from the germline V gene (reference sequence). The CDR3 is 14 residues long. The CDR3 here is CASRRTGETYGYTF. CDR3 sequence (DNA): TGTGCCAGTAGAAGGACAGGGGAAACGTATGGCTACACCTTC.

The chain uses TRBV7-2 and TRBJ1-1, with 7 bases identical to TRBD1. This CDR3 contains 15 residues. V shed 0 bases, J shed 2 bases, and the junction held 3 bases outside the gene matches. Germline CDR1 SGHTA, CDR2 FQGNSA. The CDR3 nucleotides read TGTGCCAGCAGCTTAGCGACAGGGCCCAACACTGAAGCTTTCTTT. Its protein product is CASSLATGPNTEAFF.

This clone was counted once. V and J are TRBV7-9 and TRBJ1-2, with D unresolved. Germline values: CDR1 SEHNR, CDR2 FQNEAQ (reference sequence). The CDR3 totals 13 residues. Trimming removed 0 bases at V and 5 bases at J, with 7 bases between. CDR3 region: CASSLAELYGYTF. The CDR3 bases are TGTGCCAGCAGCTTAGCAGAGCTATATGGCTACACCTTC.

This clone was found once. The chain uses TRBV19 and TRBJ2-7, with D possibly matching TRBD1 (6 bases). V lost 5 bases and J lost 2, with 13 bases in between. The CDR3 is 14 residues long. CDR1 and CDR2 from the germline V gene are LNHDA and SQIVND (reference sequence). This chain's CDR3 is CASSAYREPYEQYF. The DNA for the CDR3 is TGTGCCAGTAGTGCTTACAGGGAACCCTACGAGCAGTACTTC.

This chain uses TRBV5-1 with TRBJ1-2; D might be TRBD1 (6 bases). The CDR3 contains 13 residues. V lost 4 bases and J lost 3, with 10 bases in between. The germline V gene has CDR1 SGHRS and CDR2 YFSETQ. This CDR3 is CASSLDRYYGYTF. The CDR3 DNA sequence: TGCGCCAGCAGCCTGGACAGATACTATGGCTACACCTTC. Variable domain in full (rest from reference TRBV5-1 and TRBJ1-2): KAGVTQTPRYLIKTRGQQVTLSCSPISGHRSVSWYQQTPGQGLQFLFEYFSETQRNKGNFPGRFSGRQFSNSRSEMNVSTLELGDSALYLCASSLDRYYGYTFGSGTRLTVV.

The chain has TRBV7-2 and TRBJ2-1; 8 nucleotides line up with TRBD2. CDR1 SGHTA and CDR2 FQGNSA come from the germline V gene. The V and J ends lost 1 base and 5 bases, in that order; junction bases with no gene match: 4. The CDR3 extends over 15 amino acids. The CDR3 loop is CASSLGLAGNNEQFF. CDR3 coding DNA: TGTGCCAGCAGCTTAGGCCTAGCGGGTAACAATGAGCAGTTCTTC.

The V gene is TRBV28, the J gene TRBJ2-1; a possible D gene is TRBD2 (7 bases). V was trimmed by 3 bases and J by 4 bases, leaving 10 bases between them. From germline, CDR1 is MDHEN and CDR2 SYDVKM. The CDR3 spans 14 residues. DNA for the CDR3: TGTGCCAGCAGTTTTCGGGGGGCTTACAATGAGCAGTTCTTC. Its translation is CASSFRGAYNEQFF.

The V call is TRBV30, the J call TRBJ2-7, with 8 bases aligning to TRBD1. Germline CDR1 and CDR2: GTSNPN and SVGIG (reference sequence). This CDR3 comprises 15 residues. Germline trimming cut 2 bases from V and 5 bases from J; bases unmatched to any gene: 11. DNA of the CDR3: TGTGCCTGGAGTCGTGGGCAGGGGGCTATGGACGAGCAGTACTTC. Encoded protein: CAWSRGQGAMDEQYF.

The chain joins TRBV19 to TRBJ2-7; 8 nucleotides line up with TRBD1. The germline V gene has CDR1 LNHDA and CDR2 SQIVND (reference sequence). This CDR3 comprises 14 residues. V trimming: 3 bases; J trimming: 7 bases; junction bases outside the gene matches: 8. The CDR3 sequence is CASSIPGGPREQYF. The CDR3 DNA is TGTGCCAGTAGTATCCCAGGGGGCCCTCGGGAGCAGTACTTC.

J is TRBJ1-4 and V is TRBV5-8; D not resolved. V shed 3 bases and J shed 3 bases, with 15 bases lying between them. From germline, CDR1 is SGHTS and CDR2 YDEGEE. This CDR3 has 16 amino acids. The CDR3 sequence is CASSSREGVSNEKLFF. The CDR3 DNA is TGTGCCAGCAGCTCGCGGGAGGGTGTATCTAATGAAAAACTGTTTTTT.

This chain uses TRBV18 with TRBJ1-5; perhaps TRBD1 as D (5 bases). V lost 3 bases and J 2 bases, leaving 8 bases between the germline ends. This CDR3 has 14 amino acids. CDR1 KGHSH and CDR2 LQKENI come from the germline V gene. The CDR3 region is CASSPREGNQPQHF. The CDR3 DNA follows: TGTGCCAGCTCACCCAGGGAGGGCAATCAGCCCCAGCATTTT.

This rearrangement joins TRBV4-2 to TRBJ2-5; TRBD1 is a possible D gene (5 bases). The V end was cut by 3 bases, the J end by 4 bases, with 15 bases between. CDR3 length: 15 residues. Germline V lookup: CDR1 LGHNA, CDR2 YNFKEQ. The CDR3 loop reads CASSQAESRGETQYF. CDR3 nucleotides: TGTGCCAGCAGCCAGGCTGAGAGTAGGGGAGAGACCCAGTACTTC.

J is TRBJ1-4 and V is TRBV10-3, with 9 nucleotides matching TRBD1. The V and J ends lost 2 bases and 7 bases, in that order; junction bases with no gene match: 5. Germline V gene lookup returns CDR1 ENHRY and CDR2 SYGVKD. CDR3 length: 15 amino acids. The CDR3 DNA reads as TGTGCCATCAGTGAGGGGGACAGGGTTGGTGAAAAACTGTTTTTT. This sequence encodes CAISEGDRVGEKLFF.

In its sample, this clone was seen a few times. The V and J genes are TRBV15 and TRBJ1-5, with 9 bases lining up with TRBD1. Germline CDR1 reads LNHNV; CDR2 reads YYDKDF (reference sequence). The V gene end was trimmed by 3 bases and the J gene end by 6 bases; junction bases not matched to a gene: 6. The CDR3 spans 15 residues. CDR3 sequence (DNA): TGTGCCACCAGCAGGGACAGGGGTTCAAGTCAGCCCCAGCATTTT. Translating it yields CATSRDRGSSQPQHF.